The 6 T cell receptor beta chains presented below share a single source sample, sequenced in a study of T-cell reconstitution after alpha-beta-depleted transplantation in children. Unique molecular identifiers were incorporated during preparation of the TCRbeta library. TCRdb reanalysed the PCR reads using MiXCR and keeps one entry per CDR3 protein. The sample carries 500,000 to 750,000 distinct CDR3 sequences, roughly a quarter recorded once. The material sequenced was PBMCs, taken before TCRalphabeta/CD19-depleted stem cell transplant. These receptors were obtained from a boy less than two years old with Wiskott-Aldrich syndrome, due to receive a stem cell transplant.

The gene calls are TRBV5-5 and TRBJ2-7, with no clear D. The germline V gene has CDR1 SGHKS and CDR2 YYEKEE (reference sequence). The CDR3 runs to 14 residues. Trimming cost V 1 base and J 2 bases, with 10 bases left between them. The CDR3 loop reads CASSLSRTTYEQYF. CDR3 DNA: TGTGCCAGCAGCTTGTCGCGGACGACCTACGAGCAGTACTTC.

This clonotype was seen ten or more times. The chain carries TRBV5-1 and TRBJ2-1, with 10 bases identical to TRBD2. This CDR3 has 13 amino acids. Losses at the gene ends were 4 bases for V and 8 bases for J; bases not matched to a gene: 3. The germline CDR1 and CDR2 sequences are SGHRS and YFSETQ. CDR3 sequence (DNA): TGCGCCAGCAGCGGACTAGCGGAAGATGAGCAGTTCTTC. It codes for CASSGLAEDEQFF.

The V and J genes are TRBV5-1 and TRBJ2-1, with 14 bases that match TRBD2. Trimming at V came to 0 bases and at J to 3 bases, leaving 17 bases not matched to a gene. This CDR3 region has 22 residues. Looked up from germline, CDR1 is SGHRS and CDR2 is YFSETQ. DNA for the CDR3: TGCGCCAGCAGCTTGGTGGGTTTGGGACTAGCGGGAGCCTCGGGGTTCTACAATGAGCAGTTCTTC. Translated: CASSLVGLGLAGASGFYNEQFF.

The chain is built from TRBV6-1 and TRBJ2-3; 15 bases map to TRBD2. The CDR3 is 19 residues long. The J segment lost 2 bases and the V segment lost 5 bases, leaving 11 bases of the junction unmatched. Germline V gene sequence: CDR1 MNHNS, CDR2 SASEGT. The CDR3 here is CASSPLGLAGGPLTDTQYF. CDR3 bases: TGTGCCAGCAGTCCCTTGGGACTAGCGGGAGGCCCCCTCACAGATACGCAGTATTTT.

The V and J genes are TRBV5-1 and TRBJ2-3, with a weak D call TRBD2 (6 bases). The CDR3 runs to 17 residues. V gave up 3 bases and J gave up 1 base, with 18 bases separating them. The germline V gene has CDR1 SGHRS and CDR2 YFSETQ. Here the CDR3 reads CASSSYLSGSGTDTQYF. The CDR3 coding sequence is TGCGCCAGCAGCTCCTACCTTAGCGGTTCCGGCACAGATACGCAGTATTTT.

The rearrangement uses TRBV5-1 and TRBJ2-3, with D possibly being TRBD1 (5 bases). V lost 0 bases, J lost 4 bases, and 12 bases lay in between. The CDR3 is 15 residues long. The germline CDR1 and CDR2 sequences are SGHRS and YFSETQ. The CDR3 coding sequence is TGCGCCAGCAGCTTGGTCAGGGTTTCGCCAGATACGCAGTATTTT. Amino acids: CASSLVRVSPDTQYF.